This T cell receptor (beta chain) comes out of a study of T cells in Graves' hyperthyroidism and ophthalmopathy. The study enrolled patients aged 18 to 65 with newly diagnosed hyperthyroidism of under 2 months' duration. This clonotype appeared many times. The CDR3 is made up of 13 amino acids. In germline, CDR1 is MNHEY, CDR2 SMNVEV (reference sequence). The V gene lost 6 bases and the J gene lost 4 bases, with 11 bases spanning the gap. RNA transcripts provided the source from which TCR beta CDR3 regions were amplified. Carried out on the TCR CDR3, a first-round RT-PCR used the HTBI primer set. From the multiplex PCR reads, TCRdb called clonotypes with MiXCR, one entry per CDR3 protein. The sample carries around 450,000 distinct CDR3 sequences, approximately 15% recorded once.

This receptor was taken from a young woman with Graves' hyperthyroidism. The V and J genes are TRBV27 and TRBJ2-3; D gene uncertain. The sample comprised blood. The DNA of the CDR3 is TGTGCCAGCAGCCACCCGGCCCCAGATACGCAGTATTTT. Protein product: CASSHPAPDTQYF.